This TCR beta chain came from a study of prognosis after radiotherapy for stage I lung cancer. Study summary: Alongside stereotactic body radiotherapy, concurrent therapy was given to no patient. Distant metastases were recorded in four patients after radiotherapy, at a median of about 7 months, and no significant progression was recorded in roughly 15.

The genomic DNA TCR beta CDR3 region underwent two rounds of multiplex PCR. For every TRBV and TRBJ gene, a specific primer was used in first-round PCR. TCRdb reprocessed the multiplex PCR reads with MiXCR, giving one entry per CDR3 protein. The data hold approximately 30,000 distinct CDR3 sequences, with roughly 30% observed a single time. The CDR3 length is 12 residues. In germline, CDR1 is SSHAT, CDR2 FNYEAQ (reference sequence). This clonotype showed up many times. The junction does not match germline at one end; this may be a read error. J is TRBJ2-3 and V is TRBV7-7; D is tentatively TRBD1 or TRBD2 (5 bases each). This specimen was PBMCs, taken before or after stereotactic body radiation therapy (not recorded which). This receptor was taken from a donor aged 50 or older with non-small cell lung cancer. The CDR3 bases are TGTGCTAGCAACGACTCGGGACCCGGGGTGTATTTT. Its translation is CASNDSGPGVYF.